The present entry profiles one T cell receptor beta chain with its context. The data derive from a study of T cell responses to AZD1222 COVID-19 vaccine. This table comes from immunoSEQ multiplex PCR, and its TCRdb copy is limited to in-frame clones, with some not included. This sample carries 95,000 to 100,000 clones, more than 70% of them seen once, and the ten largest clones take 10%. CDR1 is LNHDA, CDR2 SQIVND, per germline (reference sequence). The CDR3 runs 15 residues. V trimming: 3 bases; J trimming: 7 bases; junction bases outside the gene matches: 8. This sequence was found in an adult who received the AZD1222 COVID-19 vaccine. The source was peripheral blood, collected 28 days after the second AZD1222 dose. The chain employs TRBV19 and TRBJ2-1; 8 nucleotides line up with TRBD2. The DNA for the CDR3 is TGTGCCAGTAGTATTATTACGGGAGGGCCTAATGAGCAGTTCTTC. This encodes CASSIITGGPNEQFF.